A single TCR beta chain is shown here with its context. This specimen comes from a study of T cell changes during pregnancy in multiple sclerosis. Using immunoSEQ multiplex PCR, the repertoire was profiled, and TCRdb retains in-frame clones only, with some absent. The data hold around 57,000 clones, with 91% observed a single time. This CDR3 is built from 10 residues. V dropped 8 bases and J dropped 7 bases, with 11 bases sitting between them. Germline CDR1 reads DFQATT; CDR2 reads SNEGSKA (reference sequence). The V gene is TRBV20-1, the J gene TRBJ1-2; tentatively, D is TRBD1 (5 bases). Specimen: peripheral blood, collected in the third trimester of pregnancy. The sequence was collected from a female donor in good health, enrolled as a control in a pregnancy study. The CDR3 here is CSPGGGGYTF. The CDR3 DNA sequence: TGCAGTCCCGGGGGGGGTGGCTACACCTTC.